This note documents a single T cell receptor (beta chain) sequence. The sample has other DNA sequences that encode this CDR3 too. This record belongs to a study of blood T cell repertoires in COVID-19. Study-wide background: The United States, Italy and Spain supplied acute and convalescent COVID-19 samples. Sources were T cells, B-cell-depleted T cells, or PBMCs; the material itself was cDNA or gDNA.

The CDR3 runs to 13 residues. Trimming at V came to 3 bases and at J to 8 bases, leaving 3 bases not matched to a gene. Germline CDR1 and CDR2: MNHEY and SMNVEV (reference sequence). In the study's own analysis: Reference gene primers were amplified, and this amplification served to estimate nucleated cell counts. Only in-frame clones appear in the TCRdb table, and some are missing; sequencing was by immunoSEQ multiplex PCR. V and J calls and clone size are given by that table; D and trimming were obtained from the DNA. The table records nearly 350,000 clones, more than 70% of them present only once.

Sequenced sample: peripheral blood. This receptor was taken from a man aged 30 to 39 with active or convalescent COVID-19. The chain couples TRBV27 to TRBJ1-4; the match to TRBD1 covers 7 bases. CDR3 region: CASSLTGYEKLFF. The CDR3 coding sequence is TGTGCCAGCAGTTTGACAGGGTACGAAAAACTGTTTTTT. Full variable domain (missing parts from reference TRBV27 and TRBJ1-4): EAQVTQNPRYLITVTGKKLTVTCSQNMNHEYMSWYRQDPGLGLRQIYYSMNVEVTDKGDVPEGYKVSRKEKRNFPLILESPSPNQTSLYFCASSLTGYEKLFFGSGTQLSVL.